This TCR beta chain derives from a study of blood T cell repertoires in COVID-19. For the study at large: Samples came from the United States, Italy and Spain, spanning acute and convalescent COVID-19. Sources were T cells, B-cell-depleted T cells, or PBMCs; the material itself was cDNA or gDNA.

The V gene lost 4 bases and the J gene lost 7 bases, with 21 bases spanning the gap. This CDR3 contains 16 residues. From germline, CDR1 is SGHRS and CDR2 YFSETQ. Here immunoSEQ multiplex PCR was the method, and the copy in TCRdb shows in-frame clones only, minus some. The sample contains about 270,000 clones, 86% of which appear only once. V and J are TRBV5-1 and TRBJ2-1, with a tentative D call TRBD1 (6 bases). The sequence came from a woman aged 80 or older with COVID-19, enrolled during active disease. Source material: peripheral blood. The CDR3 is CASSTEGGTGVNEQFF. The CDR3 region has the DNA TGCGCCAGCAGCACGGAAGGGGGAACTGGGGTGAATGAGCAGTTCTTC.